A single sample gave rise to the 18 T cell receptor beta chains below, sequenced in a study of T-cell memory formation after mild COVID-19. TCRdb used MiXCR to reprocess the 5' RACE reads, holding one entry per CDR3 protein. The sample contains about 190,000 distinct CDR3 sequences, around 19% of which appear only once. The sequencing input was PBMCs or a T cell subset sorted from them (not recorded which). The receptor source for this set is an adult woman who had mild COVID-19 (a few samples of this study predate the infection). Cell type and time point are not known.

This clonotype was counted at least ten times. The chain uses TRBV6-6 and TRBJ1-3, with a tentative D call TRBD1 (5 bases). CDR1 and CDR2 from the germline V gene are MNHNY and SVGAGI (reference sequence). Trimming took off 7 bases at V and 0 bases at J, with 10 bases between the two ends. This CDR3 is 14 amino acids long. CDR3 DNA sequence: TGTGCCAGCACTGGGGGAAACTCTGGAAACACCATATATTTT. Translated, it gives CASTGGNSGNTIYF.

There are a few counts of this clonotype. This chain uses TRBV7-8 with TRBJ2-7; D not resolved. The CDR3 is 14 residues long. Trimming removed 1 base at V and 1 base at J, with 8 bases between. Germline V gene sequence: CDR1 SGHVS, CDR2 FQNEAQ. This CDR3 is CASSLELGSYEQYF. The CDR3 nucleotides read TGTGCCAGCAGCTTAGAGCTCGGATCCTACGAGCAGTACTTC.

This CDR3 reads CASSFGLALYGYTF. The CDR3 region has the DNA TGTGCCAGCAGTTTTGGCCTAGCCCTCTATGGCTACACCTTC. The gene calls are TRBV12-3 or TRBV12-4 and TRBJ1-2; unclear D gene. The CDR3 totals 14 residues. Trimming removed 3 bases from V and 4 bases from J, with 12 bases in between.

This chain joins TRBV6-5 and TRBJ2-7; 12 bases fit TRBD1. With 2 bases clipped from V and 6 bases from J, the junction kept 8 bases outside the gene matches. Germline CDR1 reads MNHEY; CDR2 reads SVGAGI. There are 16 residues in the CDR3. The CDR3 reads CASSYVGGDRGREQYF. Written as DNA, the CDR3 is TGTGCCAGCAGTTACGTGGGGGGGGACAGGGGGCGCGAGCAGTACTTC.

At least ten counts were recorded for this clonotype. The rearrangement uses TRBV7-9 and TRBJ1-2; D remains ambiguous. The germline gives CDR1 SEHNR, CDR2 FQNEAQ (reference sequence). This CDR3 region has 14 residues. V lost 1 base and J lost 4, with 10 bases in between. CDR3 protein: CASSLVSEVYGYTF. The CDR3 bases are TGTGCCAGCAGCTTAGTATCCGAGGTCTATGGCTACACCTTC.

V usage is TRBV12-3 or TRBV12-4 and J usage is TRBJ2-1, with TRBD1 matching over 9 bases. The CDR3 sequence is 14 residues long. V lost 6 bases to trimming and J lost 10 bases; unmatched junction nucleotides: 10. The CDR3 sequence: CASRAGQGTGEQFF. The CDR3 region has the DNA TGTGCCAGCAGAGCCGGACAGGGGACTGGAGAGCAGTTCTTC.

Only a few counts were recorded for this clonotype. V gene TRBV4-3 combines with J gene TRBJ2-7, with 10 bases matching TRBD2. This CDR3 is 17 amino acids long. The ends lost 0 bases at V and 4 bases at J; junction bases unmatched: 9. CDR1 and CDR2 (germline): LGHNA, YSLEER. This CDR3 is CASSQDQPSGSLYEQYF. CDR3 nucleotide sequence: TGCGCCAGCAGCCAAGATCAACCTAGCGGGAGCCTGTACGAGCAGTACTTC.

The CDR3 spells CSALGVGTEAFF. The CDR3 bases are TGCAGTGCCCTGGGGGTAGGCACTGAAGCTTTCTTT. This chain uses TRBV20-1 with TRBJ1-1; D possibly corresponds to TRBD1 (5 bases). The germline V gene encodes CDR1 DFQATT and CDR2 SNEGSKA (reference sequence). The length of the CDR3 is 12 residues. The ends were cut back, 6 bases at V and 4 bases at J, with 12 bases in the middle.

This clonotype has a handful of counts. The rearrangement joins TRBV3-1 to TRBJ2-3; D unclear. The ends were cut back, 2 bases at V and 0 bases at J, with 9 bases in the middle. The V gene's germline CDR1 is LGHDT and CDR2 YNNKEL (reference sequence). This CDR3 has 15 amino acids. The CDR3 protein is CASSQMPQSTDTQYF. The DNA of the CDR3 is TGTGCCAGCAGCCAAATGCCCCAGAGCACAGATACGCAGTATTTT.

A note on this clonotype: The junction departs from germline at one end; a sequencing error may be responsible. The CDR3 DNA reads as TGTGCCAGCAGTGTAGCGGGGGGGAGCACAGATACGCAGTATTTT. It translates to CASSVAGGSTDTQYF. The chain joins TRBV12-3 or TRBV12-4 to TRBJ2-3; 11 bases line up with TRBD2. The CDR3 consists of 15 residues.

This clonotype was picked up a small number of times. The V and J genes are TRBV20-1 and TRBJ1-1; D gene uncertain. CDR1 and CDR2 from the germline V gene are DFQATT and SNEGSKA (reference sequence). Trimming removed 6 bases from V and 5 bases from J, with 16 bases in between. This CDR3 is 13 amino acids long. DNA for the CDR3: TGCAGTGCCCTCAATTATCCCCGGACTGAAGCTTTCTTT. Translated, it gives CSALNYPRTEAFF.

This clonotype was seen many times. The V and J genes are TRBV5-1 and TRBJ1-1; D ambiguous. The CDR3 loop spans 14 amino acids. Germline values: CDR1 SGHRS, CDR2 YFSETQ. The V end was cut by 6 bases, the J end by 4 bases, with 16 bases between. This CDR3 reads CASTLDPGSTEAFF. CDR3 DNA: TGCGCCAGCACCCTTGACCCGGGGAGCACTGAAGCTTTCTTT.

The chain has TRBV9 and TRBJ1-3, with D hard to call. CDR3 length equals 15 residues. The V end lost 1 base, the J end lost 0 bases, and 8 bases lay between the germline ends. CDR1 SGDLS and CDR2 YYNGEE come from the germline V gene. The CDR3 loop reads CASSVTGSSGNTIYF. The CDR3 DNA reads TGTGCCAGCAGCGTAACGGGGAGCTCTGGAAACACCATATATTTT.

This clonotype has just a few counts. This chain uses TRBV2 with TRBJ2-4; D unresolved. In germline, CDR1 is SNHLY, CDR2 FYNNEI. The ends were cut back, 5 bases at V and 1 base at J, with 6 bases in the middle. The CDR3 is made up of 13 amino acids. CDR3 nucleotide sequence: TGTGCCAGCAGTCAAGGGGCCAAAAACATTCAGTACTTC. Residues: CASSQGAKNIQYF.

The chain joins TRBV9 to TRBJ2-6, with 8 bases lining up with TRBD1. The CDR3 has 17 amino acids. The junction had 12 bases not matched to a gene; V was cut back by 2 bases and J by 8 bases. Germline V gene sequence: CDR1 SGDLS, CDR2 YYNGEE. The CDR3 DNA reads TGTGCCAGCAGCGTGTTGGACAGGGTCAATCTCCCCAACGTCCTGACTTTC. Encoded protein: CASSVLDRVNLPNVLTF.

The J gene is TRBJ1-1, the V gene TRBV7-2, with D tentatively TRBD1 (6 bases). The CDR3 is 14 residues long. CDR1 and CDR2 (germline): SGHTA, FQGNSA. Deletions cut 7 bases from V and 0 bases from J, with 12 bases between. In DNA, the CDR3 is TGTGCCAGCACATTAGGGACAATGAACACTGAAGCTTTCTTT. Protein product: CASTLGTMNTEAFF.

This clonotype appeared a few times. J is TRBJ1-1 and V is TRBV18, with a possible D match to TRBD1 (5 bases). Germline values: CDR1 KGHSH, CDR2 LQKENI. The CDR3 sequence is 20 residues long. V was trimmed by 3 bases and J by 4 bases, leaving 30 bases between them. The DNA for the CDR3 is TGTGCCAGCTCACCCGCGACAGAGGCGGGTCACCAGGAAGTCCGCACTGAAGCTTTCTTT. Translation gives CASSPATEAGHQEVRTEAFF.

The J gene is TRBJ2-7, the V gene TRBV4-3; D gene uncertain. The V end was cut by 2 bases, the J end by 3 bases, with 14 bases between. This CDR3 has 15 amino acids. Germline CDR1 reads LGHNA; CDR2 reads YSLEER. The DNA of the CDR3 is TGCGCCAGCAGCCAACCGCAGGCGGCGGTCTACGAGCAGTACTTC. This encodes CASSQPQAAVYEQYF.